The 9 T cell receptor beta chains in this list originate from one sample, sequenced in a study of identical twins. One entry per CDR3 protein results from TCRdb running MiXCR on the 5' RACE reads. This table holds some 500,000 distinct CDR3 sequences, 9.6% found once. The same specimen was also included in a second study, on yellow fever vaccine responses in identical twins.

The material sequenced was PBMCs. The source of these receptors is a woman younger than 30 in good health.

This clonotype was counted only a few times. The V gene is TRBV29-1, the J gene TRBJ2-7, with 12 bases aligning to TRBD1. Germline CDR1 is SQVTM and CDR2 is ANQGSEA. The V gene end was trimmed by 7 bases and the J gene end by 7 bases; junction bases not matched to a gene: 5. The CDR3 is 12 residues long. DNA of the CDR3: TGCAGCGCGGGACAGGGGGCACGGGAGCAGTACTTC. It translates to CSAGQGAREQYF.

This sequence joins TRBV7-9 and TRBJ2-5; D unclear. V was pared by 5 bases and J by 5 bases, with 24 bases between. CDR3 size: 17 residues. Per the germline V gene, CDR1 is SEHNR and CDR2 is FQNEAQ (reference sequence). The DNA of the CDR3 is TGTGCCAGCAGCCCAACAACCGACCCGGGCCCCGGGGAGACCCAGTACTTC. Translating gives CASSPTTDPGPGETQYF.

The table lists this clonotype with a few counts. The CDR3 protein is CASSLVGGAHTDTQYF. CDR3 in DNA: TGTGCCAGCAGCTTAGTCGGGGGCGCCCACACAGATACGCAGTATTTT. This chain uses TRBV7-2 with TRBJ2-3; possibly TRBD1 or TRBD2 for D (6 bases each). This CDR3 contains 16 residues. Germline lookup yields CDR1 SGHTA and CDR2 FQGNSA. V dropped 1 base and J dropped 2 bases, with 13 bases sitting between them.

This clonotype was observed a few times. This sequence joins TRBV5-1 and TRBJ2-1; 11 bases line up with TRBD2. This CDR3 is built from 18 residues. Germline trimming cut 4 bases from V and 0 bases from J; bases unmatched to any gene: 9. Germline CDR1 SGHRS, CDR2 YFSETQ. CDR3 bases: TGCGCCAGCAGCCTCGGGACTAGCGGACGGAGCTCCTACAATGAGCAGTTCTTC. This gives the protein CASSLGTSGRSSYNEQFF.

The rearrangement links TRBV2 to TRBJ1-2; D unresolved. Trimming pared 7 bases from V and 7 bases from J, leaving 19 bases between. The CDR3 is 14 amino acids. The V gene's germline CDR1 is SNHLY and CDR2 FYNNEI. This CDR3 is CASTEEDRQSGYTF. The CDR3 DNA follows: TGTGCCAGCACCGAAGAAGACCGGCAGAGTGGCTACACCTTC.

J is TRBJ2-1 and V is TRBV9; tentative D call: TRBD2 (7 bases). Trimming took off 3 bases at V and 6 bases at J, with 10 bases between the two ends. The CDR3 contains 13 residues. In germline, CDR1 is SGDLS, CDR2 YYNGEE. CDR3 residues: CASSGGGSNEQFF. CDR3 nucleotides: TGTGCCAGCAGCGGGGGGGGCAGCAATGAGCAGTTCTTC.

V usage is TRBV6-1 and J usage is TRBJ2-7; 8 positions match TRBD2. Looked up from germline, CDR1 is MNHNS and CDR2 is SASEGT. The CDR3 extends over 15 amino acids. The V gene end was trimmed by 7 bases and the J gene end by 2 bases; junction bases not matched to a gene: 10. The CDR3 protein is CASIPGTRVAYEQYF. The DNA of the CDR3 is TGTGCCAGCATCCCAGGGACTAGAGTAGCCTACGAGCAGTACTTC.

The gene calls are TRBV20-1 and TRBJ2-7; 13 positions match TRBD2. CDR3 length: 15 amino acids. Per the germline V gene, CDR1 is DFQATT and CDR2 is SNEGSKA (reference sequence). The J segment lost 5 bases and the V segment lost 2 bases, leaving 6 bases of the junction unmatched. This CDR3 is CSARKLAGGRHEQYF. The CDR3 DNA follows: TGCAGTGCTAGAAAACTAGCGGGGGGGCGCCACGAGCAGTACTTC.

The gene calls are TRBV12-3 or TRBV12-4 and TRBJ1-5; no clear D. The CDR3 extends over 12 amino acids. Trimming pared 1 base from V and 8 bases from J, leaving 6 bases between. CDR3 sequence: CASSLGTEPQHF. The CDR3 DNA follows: TGTGCCAGCAGTTTAGGAACAGAGCCCCAGCATTTT.